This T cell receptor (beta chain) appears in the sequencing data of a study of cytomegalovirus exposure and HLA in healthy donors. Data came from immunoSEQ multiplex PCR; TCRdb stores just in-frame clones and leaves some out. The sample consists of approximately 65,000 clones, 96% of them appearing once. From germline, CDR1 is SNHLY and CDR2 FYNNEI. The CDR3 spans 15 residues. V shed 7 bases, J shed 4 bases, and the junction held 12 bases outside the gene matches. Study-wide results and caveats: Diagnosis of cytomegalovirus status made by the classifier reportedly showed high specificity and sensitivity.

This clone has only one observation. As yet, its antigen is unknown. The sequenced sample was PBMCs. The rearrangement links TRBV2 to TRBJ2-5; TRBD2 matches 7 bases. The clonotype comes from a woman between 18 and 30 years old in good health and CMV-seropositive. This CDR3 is CASTLGGGSGETQYF. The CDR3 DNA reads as TGTGCCAGCACCTTGGGGGGGGGTAGTGGAGAGACCCAGTACTTC.